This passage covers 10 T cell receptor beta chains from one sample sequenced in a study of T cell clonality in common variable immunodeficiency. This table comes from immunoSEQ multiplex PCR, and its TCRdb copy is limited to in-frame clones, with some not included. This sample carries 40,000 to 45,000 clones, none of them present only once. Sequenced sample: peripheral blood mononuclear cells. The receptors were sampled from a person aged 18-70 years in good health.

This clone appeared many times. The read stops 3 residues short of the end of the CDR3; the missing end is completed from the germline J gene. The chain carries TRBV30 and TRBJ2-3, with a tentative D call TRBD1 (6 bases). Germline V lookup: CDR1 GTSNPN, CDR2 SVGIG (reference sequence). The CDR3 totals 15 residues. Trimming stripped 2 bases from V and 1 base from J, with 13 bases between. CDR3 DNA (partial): TGTGCCTGGAGTCCCACAGGGTCTGGCACAGATACG. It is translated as CAWSPTGSGTDT. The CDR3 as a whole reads CAWSPTGSGTDTQYF.

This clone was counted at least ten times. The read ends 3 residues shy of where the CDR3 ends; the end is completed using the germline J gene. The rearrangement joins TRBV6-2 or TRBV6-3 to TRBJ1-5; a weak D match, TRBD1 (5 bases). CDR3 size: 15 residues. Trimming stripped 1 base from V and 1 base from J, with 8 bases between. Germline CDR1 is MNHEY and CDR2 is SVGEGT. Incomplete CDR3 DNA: TGTGCCAGCAGTTACTATGCAGGGAGCAATCAGCCC. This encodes CASSYYAGSNQP. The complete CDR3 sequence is CASSYYAGSNQPQHF.

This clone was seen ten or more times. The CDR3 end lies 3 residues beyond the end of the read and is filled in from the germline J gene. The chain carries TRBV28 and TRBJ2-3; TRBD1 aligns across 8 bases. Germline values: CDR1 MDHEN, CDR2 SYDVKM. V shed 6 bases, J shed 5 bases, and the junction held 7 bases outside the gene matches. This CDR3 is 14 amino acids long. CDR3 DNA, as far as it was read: TGTGCCAGCAGAGGACAGGGAGTTAAAGATACG. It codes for CASRGQGVKDT. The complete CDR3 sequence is CASRGQGVKDTQYF.

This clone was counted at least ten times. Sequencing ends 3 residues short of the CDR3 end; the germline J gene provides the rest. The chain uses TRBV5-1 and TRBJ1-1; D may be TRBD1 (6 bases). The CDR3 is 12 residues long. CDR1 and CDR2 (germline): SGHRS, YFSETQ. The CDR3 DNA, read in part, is TGCGCCAGCAGCCTAAACAGGGTCCTA. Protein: CASSLNRVL. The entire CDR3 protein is CASSLNRVLAFF.

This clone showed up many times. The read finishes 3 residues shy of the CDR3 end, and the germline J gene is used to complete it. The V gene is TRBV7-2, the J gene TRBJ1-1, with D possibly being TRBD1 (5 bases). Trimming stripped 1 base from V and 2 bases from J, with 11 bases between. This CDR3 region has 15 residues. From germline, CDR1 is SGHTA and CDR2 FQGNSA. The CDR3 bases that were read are TGTGCCAGCAGCTTAGTGCGGGGGACCAACACTGAA. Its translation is CASSLVRGTNTE. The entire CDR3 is CASSLVRGTNTEAFF.

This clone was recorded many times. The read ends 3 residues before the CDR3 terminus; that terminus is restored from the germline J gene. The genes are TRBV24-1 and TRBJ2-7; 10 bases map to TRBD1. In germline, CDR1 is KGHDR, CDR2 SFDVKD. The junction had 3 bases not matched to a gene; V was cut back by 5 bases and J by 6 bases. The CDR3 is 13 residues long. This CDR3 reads CATSGQGAVEQYF. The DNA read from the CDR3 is TGTGCCACCAGTGGACAGGGGGCTGTCGAG.

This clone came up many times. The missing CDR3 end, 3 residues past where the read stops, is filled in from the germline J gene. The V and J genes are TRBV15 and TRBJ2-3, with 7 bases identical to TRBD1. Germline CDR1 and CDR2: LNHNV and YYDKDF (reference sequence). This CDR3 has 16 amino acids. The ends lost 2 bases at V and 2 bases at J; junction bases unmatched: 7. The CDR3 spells CATSRRTGANTDTQYF. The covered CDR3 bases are TGTGCCACCAGCAGAAGAACAGGGGCGAACACAGATACG.

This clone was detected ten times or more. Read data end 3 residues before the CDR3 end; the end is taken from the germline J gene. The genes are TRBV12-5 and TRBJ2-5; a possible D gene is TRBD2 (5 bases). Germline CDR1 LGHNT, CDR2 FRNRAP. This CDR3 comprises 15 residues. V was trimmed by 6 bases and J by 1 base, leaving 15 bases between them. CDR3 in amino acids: CASGPGLRPQETQYF. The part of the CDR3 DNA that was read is TGTGCTAGTGGACCCGGACTGCGTCCCCAAGAGACC.

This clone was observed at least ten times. The CDR3 loop reads CAISRDRSYEQYF. CDR3 DNA, as far as it was read: TGTGCCATCAGTAGGGACAGGTCCTACGAG. The rearrangement links TRBV10-3 to TRBJ2-7, with 8 bases lining up with TRBD1. The sequenced fragment ends 3 residues before the CDR3 boundary, so the rest is inferred from the germline J gene. With V trimmed by 5 bases and J by 1 base, 1 base remained unmatched. Looked up from germline, CDR1 is ENHRY and CDR2 is SYGVKD. The CDR3 covers 13 residues.

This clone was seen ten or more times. This chain's CDR3 is CASSPGLAGTDTQYF. CDR3 DNA (partial): TGTGCCAGCTCACCGGGACTAGCGGGCACAGATACG. V is TRBV18 and J is TRBJ2-3; 11 bases line up with TRBD2. The read is 3 residues too short to cover the CDR3 end, so that end is filled in from the germline J gene. This CDR3 is 15 amino acids long. In germline, CDR1 is KGHSH, CDR2 LQKENI. With V trimmed by 3 bases and J by 1 base, 0 bases remained unmatched.